This T cell receptor beta chain was observed in a study of cytotoxic CD8 clonotypes in ibrutinib-treated CLL (dated by TCRdb to about 2021). A note on the overall study: The cohort had about a dozen relapsed/refractory and more than 14 treatment-naive patients; 17 were IGHV unmutated. Partial responses were observed in approximately 24 patients and complete responses in 2; after a median follow-up of 68 months, remission was maintained in approximately 14 patients and progression was observed in about twelve. Samples at response were collected after a median of about 11 months of treatment, with a range of roughly 6 to 40 months. On average, each sample had roughly 250,000 productive templates and more than 75,000 productive rearrangements. Of the 85 to 95 participants in the trial, approximately 25 had longitudinal samples available. Cryopreserved peripheral blood mononuclear cells were collected at three points: before therapy, at response, and at either sustained remission or disease progression. Patients were still on ibrutinib when every remission and progressive disease sample was collected. Study-wide conclusions, independent of this receptor: Clonality rose at ibrutinib response, remained stable during sustained remission, and dropped back toward baseline at progression. Baseline clonality was found to be higher than that of age-matched healthy donors and was strongly correlated with circulating CD8+ T-cell counts. Sampling times were not matched between patients in sustained remission and patients whose disease was progressing, and lymph node repertoires were not examined. Public clonotypes were rare and either shrank or stayed stable during treatment, and the rise in clonality at ibrutinib response reflected expansion of private clonotypes.

On a MiSeq, deep resolution sequencing aimed for a depth between 1 in 1 million and 1 in 200,000 T cells, with each clonotype covered approximately 10x on average. The immunoSEQ hsTCRB Kit was used to generate the TCR beta libraries. For the original study's pipeline: Data were analyzed with ImmunoSEQ Data Assistant and ImmunoSEQ Analyzer, with V, D and J genes assigned per IMGT definitions. Clonality, with values ranging from 0 to 1, was calculated as one minus the normalized Shannon entropy of productive rearrangement frequencies. Only overrepresented clonotypes making up at least 0.05% of each patient's repertoire were included in the public clonotype analysis. Repertoires from about a dozen age-matched healthy donors in immuneACCESS were used as clonality controls. Imported from immuneACCESS, the table was reduced by TCRdb to in-frame sequences with V and J called. These copies leave out some clones; in studies compared against another copy, an unresolved V gene accounts for under half, and the cause of the remainder is not known. V and J calls and clone size come straight from that table; D and trimming were deduced from the DNA. This sample is represented by over 100,000 clones; 58% of them were singletons. The ten largest account for roughly 35% of the sample.

This clone was found once. The clone's antigen remains unknown. Nothing much larger sits one base from this clone, and base qualities are not available. The time point label, read with the paper, signifies: 24 months on ibrutinib. Roughly 2 micrograms of genomic DNA were extracted from cryopreserved PBMCs for TCR beta library preparation. High-throughput TCR beta sequencing was performed on longitudinal blood samples from CLL patients receiving ibrutinib monotherapy. The patients took part in an open-label, single-center phase 2 trial of ibrutinib monotherapy. The sequencing here drew on PBMCs, taken after 24 months of ibrutinib treatment. This receptor was obtained from a human donor with chronic lymphocytic leukemia.

The CDR3 is CASSLGRQGAFGAFF. DNA sequence: TGTGCCAGCAGCTTAGGTCGACAGGGGGCTTTTGGTGCTTTCTTT. The rearranged chain carries TRBV7-2 and TRBJ1-1; TRBD1 matches 10 bases in the middle. CDR1 and CDR2, looked up from the germline V gene, are SGHTA and FQGNSA. Germline trimming: 1 base from V, 11 bases from J; junction bases outside gene matches: 10. CDR3 length: 15 amino acids, cysteine to phenylalanine. Only CDR3 DNA is held: 45 bases, read in frame from base 1.